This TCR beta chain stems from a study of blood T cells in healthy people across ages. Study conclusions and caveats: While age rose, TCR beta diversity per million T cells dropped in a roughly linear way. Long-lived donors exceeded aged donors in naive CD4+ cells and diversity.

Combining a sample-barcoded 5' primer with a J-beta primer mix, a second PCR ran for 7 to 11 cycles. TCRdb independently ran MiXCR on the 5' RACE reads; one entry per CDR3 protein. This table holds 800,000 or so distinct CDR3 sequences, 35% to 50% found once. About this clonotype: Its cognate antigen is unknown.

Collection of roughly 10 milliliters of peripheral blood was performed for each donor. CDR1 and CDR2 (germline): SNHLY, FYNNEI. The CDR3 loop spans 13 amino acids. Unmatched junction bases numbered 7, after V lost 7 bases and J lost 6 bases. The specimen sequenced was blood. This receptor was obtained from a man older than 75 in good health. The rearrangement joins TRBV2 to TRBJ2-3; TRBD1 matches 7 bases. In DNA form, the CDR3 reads TGTGCCAGCATCAGGGGGTCAGGGGATACGCAGTATTTT. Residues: CASIRGSGDTQYF. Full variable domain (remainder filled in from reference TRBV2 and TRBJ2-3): EPEVTQTPSHQVTQMGQEVILRCVPISNHLYFYWYRQILGQKVEFLVSFYNNEISEKSEIFDDQFSVERPDGSNFTLKIRSTKLEDSAMYFCASIRGSGDTQYFGPGTRLTVL.